Below are 31 T cell receptor beta chains sequenced from a single sample in a study of cytomegalovirus exposure and HLA in healthy donors. This PCR relied on a set of 60 Vbeta primers and 13 Jbeta primers. The table came from immunoSEQ multiplex PCR; TCRdb's copy has only in-frame clones and leaves some out. The sample table includes about 160,000 clones. Sequenced input: PBMCs. These receptors came from a woman aged 55-70 years in good health and CMV-seronegative.

The gene calls are TRBV7-3 and TRBJ1-3; D is undetermined. The V and J ends lost 3 bases and 3 bases respectively, with 6 bases between them. This CDR3 is 13 amino acids long. Germline V gene sequence: CDR1 SGHTA, CDR2 FQGTGA. CDR3 bases: TGTGCCAGCAGCTTCCAGGTTGGAAACACCATATATTTT. Amino acid sequence: CASSFQVGNTIYF.

The rearrangement uses TRBV6-5 and TRBJ2-7, with 8 positions matching TRBD1. The J segment lost 5 bases and the V segment lost 6 bases, leaving 6 bases of the junction unmatched. Germline V gene lookup returns CDR1 MNHEY and CDR2 SVGAGI. This CDR3 has 13 residues. CDR3 nucleotides: TGTGCCAGCAGCCCCGACAGGGGCAACGAGCAGTACTTC. Translation gives CASSPDRGNEQYF.

The chain recombines TRBV4-2 with TRBJ1-4; perhaps TRBD1 as D (5 bases). Trimming pared 4 bases from V and 7 bases from J, leaving 16 bases between. The CDR3 is 15 residues long. Per germline, CDR1 LGHNA and CDR2 YNFKEQ. The CDR3 sequence is CASSPRQTLGEKLFF. The CDR3 nucleotides are TGTGCCAGCAGCCCTAGACAGACGCTTGGTGAAAAACTGTTTTTT.

The chain has TRBV5-6 and TRBJ1-1; no firm D call. Germline CDR1 reads SGHDT; CDR2 reads YYEEEE. The CDR3 totals 14 residues. V shed 0 bases and J shed 3 bases, with 9 bases lying between them. The DNA of the CDR3 is TGTGCCAGCAGCTTGGGGGCCGGGGACACTGAAGCTTTCTTT. Encoded protein: CASSLGAGDTEAFF.

This chain connects TRBV6-5 to TRBJ2-3, with 11 positions matching TRBD2. Germline CDR1 and CDR2: MNHEY and SVGAGI. The CDR3 spans 16 residues. The V segment lost 0 bases and the J segment 3 bases; nucleotides outside the gene matches: 2. DNA for the CDR3: TGTGCCAGCAGTTACTCGGCTAGCGGGGGGACAGATACGCAGTATTTT. The encoded protein is CASSYSASGGTDTQYF.

This chain connects TRBV11-2 to TRBJ1-2; TRBD1 matches 10 bases. The CDR3 spans 15 residues. The germline gives CDR1 SGHAT, CDR2 FQNNGV. Germline trimming cut 4 bases from V and 7 bases from J; bases unmatched to any gene: 9. CDR3 coding DNA: TGTGCCAGCAGCTCCCCGAGACAGGGGGCAGGTGGCTACACCTTC. This sequence encodes CASSSPRQGAGGYTF.

The rearrangement uses TRBV5-4 and TRBJ1-1, with 8 nucleotides matching TRBD1. Germline CDR1 and CDR2: SGHNT and YYREEE (reference sequence). The CDR3 is made up of 15 amino acids. V was clipped by 2 bases and J by 5 bases; unmatched bases: 8. The CDR3 loop is CASSFSRGQRTEAFF. CDR3 nucleotides: TGTGCCAGCAGCTTTTCCAGGGGGCAGAGGACTGAAGCTTTCTTT.

This chain joins TRBV9 and TRBJ2-2; 7 positions agree with TRBD1. The CDR3 sequence is 15 residues long. Losses at the gene ends were 5 bases for V and 5 bases for J; bases not matched to a gene: 9. Germline CDR1 SGDLS, CDR2 YYNGEE. The CDR3 sequence: CASSFLDRSTGELFF. CDR3 nucleotide sequence: TGTGCCAGCAGTTTCTTGGACAGGTCTACCGGGGAGCTGTTTTTT.

The chain uses TRBV7-3 and TRBJ1-2; D might be TRBD1 (5 bases). The V and J ends lost 5 bases and 8 bases respectively, with 15 bases between them. The germline CDR1 and CDR2 sequences are SGHTA and FQGTGA. The CDR3 loop spans 13 amino acids. The CDR3 is CASSKAGGGGYTF. The CDR3 DNA is TGTGCCAGCAGCAAAGCCGGGGGAGGGGGCTACACCTTC.

This sequence joins TRBV13 and TRBJ2-5, with a possible D match to TRBD1 (5 bases). Germline loops: CDR1 PRHDT, CDR2 FYEKMQ (reference sequence). V lost 2 bases and J 4 bases, leaving 11 bases between the germline ends. The CDR3 covers 14 residues. The CDR3 DNA is TGTGCCAGCAGCTTATTGACAGTTGGAGAGACCCAGTACTTC. Protein sequence: CASSLLTVGETQYF.

The chain links TRBV14 to TRBJ1-1; the D is unclear. Trimming pared 6 bases from V and 5 bases from J, leaving 16 bases between. Germline-derived CDR1 and CDR2 are SGHDN and FVKESK. The CDR3 runs 14 residues. CDR3 region: CASRPTIWETEAFF. The CDR3 DNA follows: TGTGCCAGCAGACCGACAATCTGGGAGACTGAAGCTTTCTTT.

This chain joins TRBV19 and TRBJ1-2; TRBD1 aligns across 8 bases. The CDR3 spans 13 residues. V shed 7 bases and J 4 bases; nucleotides not matched to a gene: 5. The germline gives CDR1 LNHDA, CDR2 SQIVND (reference sequence). CDR3 residues: CASTLDRVYGYTF. The CDR3 DNA follows: TGTGCCAGTACTCTGGACAGGGTCTATGGCTACACCTTC.

V usage is TRBV4-2 and J usage is TRBJ1-1; D unclear. The V gene's germline CDR1 is LGHNA and CDR2 YNFKEQ. V lost 6 bases and J lost 0, with 14 bases in between. The CDR3 is made up of 15 amino acids. The CDR3 here is CASRHSGSLNTEAFF. CDR3 in DNA: TGTGCCAGCAGGCACAGTGGTTCGTTGAACACTGAAGCTTTCTTT.

The chain recombines TRBV4-2 with TRBJ2-1; 8 nucleotides align to TRBD2. There are 17 residues in the CDR3. In germline, CDR1 is LGHNA, CDR2 YNFKEQ. V was clipped by 0 bases and J by 10 bases; unmatched bases: 14. CDR3 loop: CASSQDDGTRGLGEQFF. Written as DNA, the CDR3 is TGTGCCAGCAGCCAAGATGATGGGACTAGAGGCCTCGGGGAGCAGTTCTTC.

The chain carries TRBV27 and TRBJ2-1, with 8 nucleotides matching TRBD1. The CDR3 runs to 16 residues. The ends lost 1 base at V and 0 bases at J; junction bases unmatched: 2. Germline V lookup: CDR1 MNHEY, CDR2 SMNVEV (reference sequence). The DNA for the CDR3 is TGTGCCAGCAGTTTATACAGGGGGTACTCCTACAATGAGCAGTTCTTC. Amino acids: CASSLYRGYSYNEQFF.

The chain couples TRBV27 to TRBJ2-2, with 12 bases that match TRBD1. V lost 0 bases and J lost 7; bases outside the gene matches: 6. Germline loops: CDR1 MNHEY, CDR2 SMNVEV (reference sequence). This CDR3 has 17 amino acids. CDR3 sequence: CASSLSSGTGGFGELFF. DNA for the CDR3: TGTGCCAGCAGTTTATCCTCCGGGACAGGGGGCTTCGGGGAGCTGTTTTTT.

The chain combines TRBV11-2 with TRBJ2-2, with D possibly TRBD1 on 5 matching bases. Germline loops: CDR1 SGHAT, CDR2 FQNNGV. The CDR3 covers 15 residues. V was trimmed by 0 bases and J by 4 bases, leaving 9 bases between them. CDR3 in DNA: TGTGCCAGCAGCTTAGATAGGGGTTTCACCGGGGAGCTGTTTTTT. Protein product: CASSLDRGFTGELFF.

This chain uses TRBV7-9 with TRBJ1-1; D remains unclear. This CDR3 is 16 amino acids long. The ends were cut back, 1 base at V and 1 base at J, with 13 bases in the middle. Germline-derived CDR1 and CDR2 are SEHNR and FQNEAQ (reference sequence). The CDR3 DNA sequence: TGTGCCAGCAGCTTAGTGGGCTCAGAAGGGAACACTGAAGCTTTCTTT. Its translation: CASSLVGSEGNTEAFF.

V and J are TRBV7-2 and TRBJ2-7; 12 bases are shared with TRBD1. Germline CDR1 reads SGHTA; CDR2 reads FQGNSA. Trimming cost V 5 bases and J 5 bases; bases outside gene matches: 7. CDR3 length: 15 amino acids. CDR3: CASSPPGTGGHEQYF. The CDR3, as DNA: TGTGCCAGCAGCCCGCCCGGGACAGGGGGCCACGAGCAGTACTTC.

V gene TRBV7-9 combines with J gene TRBJ1-2; 7 bases match TRBD1. V was pared by 5 bases and J by 6 bases, with 3 bases of the junction left unmatched. Germline CDR1 SEHNR, CDR2 FQNEAQ (reference sequence). CDR3 size: 12 residues. The CDR3 region is CASSQGTDGYTF. CDR3 nucleotides: TGTGCCAGCAGCCAAGGGACAGATGGCTACACCTTC.

The chain recombines TRBV7-9 with TRBJ2-3; tentative D call: TRBD1 (6 bases). The CDR3 is 12 residues long. Per germline, CDR1 SEHNR and CDR2 FQNEAQ (reference sequence). V was cut by 5 bases and J by 5 bases, with 8 bases left in between. The CDR3 region has the DNA TGTGCCAGCAGCCCAGGGGTAGATACGCAGTATTTT. This translates into CASSPGVDTQYF.

This chain joins TRBV7-8 and TRBJ2-1; 12 bases line up with TRBD2. Germline CDR1 is SGHVS and CDR2 is FQNEAQ. The V and J ends lost 2 bases and 2 bases, in that order; junction bases with no gene match: 4. The length of the CDR3 is 17 residues. The CDR3 here is CASSLKLAGGTYNEQFF. For the CDR3, the DNA is TGTGCCAGCAGCTTAAAACTAGCGGGGGGTACCTACAATGAGCAGTTCTTC. Full variable domain (remainder filled in from reference TRBV7-8 and TRBJ2-1): GAGVSQSPRYKVAKRGQDVALRCDPISGHVSLFWYQQALGQGPEFLTYFQNEAQLDKSGLPSDRFFAERPEGSVSTLKIQRTQQEDSAVYLCASSLKLAGGTYNEQFFGPGTRLTVL.

The chain couples TRBV15 to TRBJ1-1; possibly TRBD1 for D (5 bases). Germline V lookup: CDR1 LNHNV, CDR2 YYDKDF (reference sequence). Trimming removed 3 bases from V and 0 bases from J, with 11 bases in between. This CDR3 is 15 amino acids long. This chain's CDR3 is CATSSLQGVNTEAFF. In nucleotides, the CDR3 is TGTGCCACCAGCAGCCTCCAGGGCGTGAACACTGAAGCTTTCTTT.

The chain combines TRBV6-1 with TRBJ2-7; 10 bases map to TRBD2. The CDR3 consists of 15 residues. V shed 6 bases and J 5 bases; nucleotides not matched to a gene: 10. The germline gives CDR1 MNHNS, CDR2 SASEGT. This CDR3 reads CASRGAGGRPDEQYF. The CDR3 DNA sequence: TGTGCCAGCAGAGGAGCGGGAGGGCGCCCGGACGAGCAGTACTTC.

The chain combines TRBV7-8 with TRBJ1-1, with TRBD1 matching over 7 bases. Germline V CDR1 and CDR2: SGHVS, FQNEAQ. Unmatched junction bases numbered 3, after V lost 5 bases and J lost 3 bases. The CDR3 is 13 amino acids. The CDR3 sequence is CASSLDRDTEAFF. The CDR3 region has the DNA TGTGCCAGCAGCCTCGACAGGGACACTGAAGCTTTCTTT.

The V gene is TRBV21-1, the J gene TRBJ2-7; TRBD2, the D gene given by the table, was not confirmed from the DNA. TRBV21-1 is a pseudogene. The CDR3 runs to 14 residues. Here the CDR3 reads CASSSYSGEYEQYF. In nucleotides, the CDR3 is TGTGCCAGCAGCTCTTACTCGGGAGAGTACGAGCAGTACTTC.

Regarding this clone: Germline is not matched at one junction end, which may reflect a read error. This chain connects TRBV5-6 to TRBJ2-7, with D unresolved. Germline CDR1 SGHDT, CDR2 YYEEEE. The CDR3 runs 15 residues. Here the CDR3 reads CASSLGSYTYYEQHF. The CDR3 DNA follows: TGTGCCAGCAGCTTGGGGTCATACACTTACTACGAGCAGCACTTC.

The chain recombines TRBV5-1 with TRBJ1-2; 7 bases map to TRBD1. The CDR3 loop spans 14 amino acids. Germline trimming cut 2 bases from V and 2 bases from J; bases unmatched to any gene: 3. Germline V CDR1 and CDR2: SGHRS, YFSETQ. The chain's CDR3 is CASSFLQGNYGYTF. The CDR3, as DNA: TGCGCCAGCAGCTTTTTACAGGGGAACTATGGCTACACCTTC.

CDR3 DNA: TGTGCCAGCAGCCATACTAGCGGGGGAACAGATACGCAGTATTTT. It yields the protein CASSHTSGGTDTQYF. This chain joins TRBV4-2 and TRBJ2-3, with 11 bases aligning to TRBD2. Germline assignment: CDR1 LGHNA and CDR2 YNFKEQ. The trim removed 3 bases at V and 3 bases at J, leaving 2 bases unmatched. The CDR3 has 15 amino acids.

This chain uses TRBV10-3 with TRBJ1-1; perhaps TRBD1 as D (6 bases). Trimming shortened V by 6 bases and J by 0 bases, and 23 bases separated the two germline ends. The germline V gene has CDR1 ENHRY and CDR2 SYGVKD. The CDR3 sequence is 18 residues long. This CDR3 reads CAIRSNLGTTGMNTEAFF. CDR3 DNA sequence: TGTGCCATCAGATCGAACCTCGGGACAACTGGAATGAACACTGAAGCTTTCTTT.

The chain joins TRBV7-9 to TRBJ1-2; D is undetermined. This CDR3 has 17 amino acids. Per the germline V gene, CDR1 is SEHNR and CDR2 is FQNEAQ (reference sequence). Trimming left V 1 base short and J 0 bases short, with 15 bases between. This CDR3 is CASSLGELPLPNYGYTF. As DNA, the CDR3 is TGTGCCAGCAGCTTAGGGGAGTTACCCCTCCCTAACTATGGCTACACCTTC.